This T cell receptor beta chain was identified in a study of T cell changes during pregnancy in multiple sclerosis. Germline trimming cut 5 bases from V and 4 bases from J; bases unmatched to any gene: 6. Germline CDR1 SGHDT, CDR2 YYEEEE. This CDR3 has 14 amino acids. The table came from immunoSEQ multiplex PCR; TCRdb's copy has only in-frame clones and leaves some out. The profile shows 39,000 or so clones, about nine tenths of them singletons. The V and J genes are TRBV5-6 and TRBJ1-1, with 9 positions matching TRBD1. The material was CD8+ T cells from peripheral blood mononuclear cells, obtained after pregnancy. This sequence originates from a female donor with multiple sclerosis, enrolled in a pregnancy study. CDR3 region: CASSYRGRGTEAFF. The DNA for the CDR3 is TGTGCCAGCAGTTACAGGGGGCGAGGCACTGAAGCTTTCTTT.